Listed below are T cell receptor beta chains from one sample, sequenced in a study of blood T cell repertoires in COVID-19. Using immunoSEQ multiplex PCR, the repertoire was profiled, and TCRdb retains in-frame clones only, with some absent. The table has around 200,000 clones, around 84% seen once. The sample comprised PBMCs or T cells enriched from blood (not recorded which). The source is a woman between 25 and 40 years old who had recovered from COVID-19. CDR3s leave out the opening cysteine and the closing phenylalanine or tryptophan.

cdr3_aa v_call cdr3_length
ASSVGTGSSQPQH TRBV9 13
SVETGYGYT TRBV29-1 9
ASSQAPGGVYGYT TRBV14 13
ASSLSAAPGEKLF TRBV5-1 13
ASGLGTTNYEQY TRBV12-5 12
ASTLSGPPLH TRBV9 10
ASNRGQGRGEKLF TRBV5-1 13
ASSEPGLAGGLRTTDTQY TRBV2 18
ASSRTGVSNQPQH TRBV28 13
ASSSSGGYQETQY TRBV7-9 13
ASSPPQGAPSEQY TRBV18 13
ASSLGAVGANEQF TRBV5-1 13
ASSLGTGDQPQH TRBV5-1 12
ASSERGHLGAAQETQY TRBV6-1 16
ASSPNTDSNSPLH TRBV18 13
ASSLSQGDTEAF TRBV28 12
ASSETPGGLF TRBV10-2 10
SADREETQY TRBV20-1 9
ASSEARGGRDPGELF TRBV2 15
ASSVGTGLSGKLF TRBV9 13
ASRPPGGVAKNIQY TRBV28 14
ASSFGGPETQY TRBV5-5 11
ASTLGGGGTEAF TRBV11-2 12
ASSLAKFTSGGRSSYNEQF TRBV5-1 19
ASSPGLASSYNEQF TRBV27 14
ASSPRLRNGQGANEKLF TRBV5-5 17
ASTDVRGWNEQF TRBV19 12
ASSDSRAQTGELF TRBV25-1 13
ASSQGTVGNQPQH TRBV3-1/TRBV3-2 13
ASRTRQGVGNQPQH TRBV2 14
ASSRLATGELF TRBV18 11
SVEDLRSGSRNEQF TRBV29-1 14
ASSSGLAGGIDTQY TRBV7-2 14
ASRPGTNNNSPLH TRBV27 13
SVESAGTYGYT TRBV29-1 11
ASRSTHGVNSPLH TRBV30 13
ASSYEPLAGANVLT TRBV6-5 14
ASKKGLALSNEQF TRBV2 13
ASSLALAGETTNEKLF TRBV5-1 16
ATSDPLAGFYNEQF TRBV24-1 14